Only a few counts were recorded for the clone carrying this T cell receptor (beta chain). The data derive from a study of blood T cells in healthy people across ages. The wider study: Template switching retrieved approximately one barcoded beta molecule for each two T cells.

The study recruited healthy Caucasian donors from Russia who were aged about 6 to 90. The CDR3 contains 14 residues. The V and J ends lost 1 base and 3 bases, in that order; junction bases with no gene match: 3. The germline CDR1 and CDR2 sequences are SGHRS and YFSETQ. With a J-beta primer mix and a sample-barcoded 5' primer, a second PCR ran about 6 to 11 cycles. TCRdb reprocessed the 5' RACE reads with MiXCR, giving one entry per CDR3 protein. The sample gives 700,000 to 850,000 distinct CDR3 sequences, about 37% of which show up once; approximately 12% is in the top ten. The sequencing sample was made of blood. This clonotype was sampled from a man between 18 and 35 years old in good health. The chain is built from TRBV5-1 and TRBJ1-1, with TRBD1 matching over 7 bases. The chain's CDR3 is CASSLNTGDTEAFF. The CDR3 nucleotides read TGCGCCAGCAGCTTGAACACAGGGGACACTGAAGCTTTCTTT.